A single sample is the source of the 18 T cell receptor beta chains below, sequenced in a study of T-cell reconstitution after alpha-beta-depleted transplantation in children. Preparation of the TCRbeta library involved a method that used unique molecular identifiers. TCRdb re-derived calls from the PCR reads in MiXCR, one entry per CDR3 protein. The sample shows 700,000 to 950,000 distinct CDR3 sequences, about 15% of them seen only once. Sequences were derived from PBMCs, mostly from graft donor cells, sampled 360 days after TCRalphabeta/CD19-depleted stem cell transplant. Receptors originate from a male patient aged 10 to 17 who had a stem cell transplant for acute lymphoblastic leukemia, so the T cells may come from the graft donor.

This clonotype was seen at least ten times. The chain is built from TRBV5-1 and TRBJ2-1; maybe TRBD2 (5 bases). The CDR3 is made up of 15 amino acids. CDR1 is SGHRS, CDR2 YFSETQ, per germline. The V end lost 9 bases, the J end lost 3 bases, and 19 bases lay between the germline ends. The CDR3 loop is CATTADPDYYNEQFF. Written as DNA, the CDR3 is TGCGCCACCACAGCGGATCCTGACTACTACAATGAGCAGTTCTTC.

This clonotype was observed at least ten times. This chain connects TRBV12-3 or TRBV12-4 to TRBJ1-5; no clear D gene. V lost 2 bases to trimming and J lost 0 bases, with 8 bases between them. The CDR3 has 15 amino acids. Here the CDR3 reads CASSLTAYSNQPQHF. In DNA form, the CDR3 reads TGTGCCAGCAGTTTAACTGCATATAGCAATCAGCCCCAGCATTTT.

This clonotype was observed a handful of times. V is TRBV6-5 and J is TRBJ2-1, with 8 bases aligning to TRBD1. The CDR3 is 15 amino acids. In germline, CDR1 is MNHEY, CDR2 SVGAGI. J lost 7 bases, V lost 4 bases, and 9 bases had no gene match. The CDR3 DNA reads TGTGCCAGCAGTTTCGGGCAGGGGGCGGTAAATGAGCAGTTCTTC. Translating it yields CASSFGQGAVNEQFF.

The sample holds a few counts of this clonotype. The rearrangement uses TRBV4-1 and TRBJ1-5; possible D gene TRBD1, 6 bases. From germline, CDR1 is MGHRA and CDR2 YSYEKL. CDR3 length equals 15 residues. V dropped 3 bases and J dropped 4 bases, with 13 bases sitting between them. The CDR3: CASSQDTGLNQPQHF. DNA of the CDR3: TGCGCCAGCAGCCAGGATACAGGGTTAAATCAGCCCCAGCATTTT.

This clonotype came up many times. The chain uses TRBV4-1 and TRBJ2-5; 12 nucleotides agree with TRBD2. The trim removed 2 bases at V and 5 bases at J, leaving 12 bases unmatched. This CDR3 comprises 18 residues. Per germline, CDR1 MGHRA and CDR2 YSYEKL. The CDR3 nucleotides are TGCGCCAGCAGCCAAAGGAGAGAACTAGCGGGAGGCAAGGAGACCCAGTACTTC. It is translated as CASSQRRELAGGKETQYF.

The chain has TRBV25-1 and TRBJ1-1; 12 bases map to TRBD1. CDR1 is MGHDK, CDR2 SYGVNS, per germline. Losses at the gene ends were 1 base for V and 9 bases for J; bases not matched to a gene: 3. The CDR3 covers 14 residues. The CDR3 sequence is CASSEFGTGGKAFF. The CDR3 DNA follows: TGTGCCAGCAGTGAATTTGGGACAGGGGGCAAAGCTTTCTTT.

The chain uses TRBV5-1 and TRBJ2-7; D remains ambiguous. V was shortened by 4 bases and J by 2 bases, with 13 bases between the two germline ends. This CDR3 has 14 residues. Germline V CDR1 and CDR2: SGHRS, YFSETQ. As DNA, the CDR3 is TGCGCCAGCAGCCCGGAGTGGCCCCCCTACGAGCAGTACTTC. The encoded protein is CASSPEWPPYEQYF. The variable domain in full, with the rest retrieved from reference TRBV5-1 and TRBJ2-7, is KAGVTQTPRYLIKTRGQQVTLSCSPISGHRSVSWYQQTPGQGLQFLFEYFSETQRNKGNFPGRFSGRQFSNSRSEMNVSTLELGDSALYLCASSPEWPPYEQYFGPGTRLTVT.

This clonotype has a handful of counts. The rearrangement links TRBV7-8 to TRBJ2-2, with no clear D. CDR1 and CDR2 from the germline V gene are SGHVS and FQNEAQ. CDR3 size: 11 residues. Trimming stripped 5 bases from V and 7 bases from J, with 5 bases between. CDR3 DNA sequence: TGTGCCAGCAGCGGGTACGGGGAGCTGTTTTTT. Residues: CASSGYGELFF.

This chain links TRBV15 with TRBJ2-1; 8 nucleotides line up with TRBD2. This CDR3 has 16 amino acids. The V segment lost 0 bases and the J segment 8 bases; nucleotides outside the gene matches: 9. Germline values: CDR1 LNHNV, CDR2 YYDKDF (reference sequence). CDR3 amino acids: CATSRDWSGSGDEQFF. The CDR3 region has the DNA TGTGCCACCAGCAGAGATTGGAGCGGGAGTGGGGATGAGCAGTTCTTC.

This clonotype was counted many times. The rearrangement links TRBV12-3 or TRBV12-4 to TRBJ2-3; 7 bases line up with TRBD2. J lost 1 base, V lost 6 bases, and 4 bases had no gene match. CDR3 length equals 14 residues. As DNA, the CDR3 is TGTGCCAGCAGCGCTAGCGGAGGCACAGATACGCAGTATTTT. Translated, it gives CASSASGGTDTQYF.

The sample holds a few counts of this clonotype. The rearrangement links TRBV4-1 to TRBJ1-5; unclear D gene. V shed 0 bases and J shed 2 bases, with 8 bases lying between them. CDR1 is MGHRA, CDR2 YSYEKL, per germline. CDR3 length: 15 amino acids. CDR3 sequence (DNA): TGCGCCAGCAGCCAAGATGGAGCGGGCAATCAGCCCCAGCATTTT. Its translation: CASSQDGAGNQPQHF.

CDR3 sequence reads: CASSGDLQDTQYF. CDR3 nucleotides: TGTGCCAGCTCCGGGGACTTGCAGGATACGCAGTATTTT. The rearrangement links TRBV3-1 to TRBJ2-3; possible D gene TRBD2, 6 bases. The length of the CDR3 is 13 residues. Germline V gene data show CDR1 as LGHDT and CDR2 as YNNKEL (reference sequence). Trimming took off 8 bases at V and 6 bases at J, with 15 bases between the two ends.

The chain uses TRBV3-1 and TRBJ2-1; 7 bases are shared with TRBD2. The germline V gene has CDR1 LGHDT and CDR2 YNNKEL (reference sequence). The CDR3 contains 13 residues. After removal of 5 bases from V and 10 bases from J, the junction contained 8 bases not matched to a gene. The DNA for the CDR3 is TGTGCCAGCAGCAACCCCGCGGGAGTAGAGCAGTTCTTC. Protein sequence: CASSNPAGVEQFF.

CDR3 amino acids: CASSPWTGDYEQYF. The CDR3 nucleotides read TGCGCCAGCAGTCCGTGGACGGGAGACTACGAGCAGTACTTC. The genes are TRBV4-1 and TRBJ2-7, with D possibly matching TRBD2 (6 bases). The germline V gene encodes CDR1 MGHRA and CDR2 YSYEKL. Trimming cost V 6 bases and J 3 bases, with 15 bases left between them. The CDR3 length is 14 residues.

This clonotype turned up a few times. The V call is TRBV7-8, the J call TRBJ2-7, with 7 bases lining up with TRBD2. Trimming took 7 bases from V and 1 from J; bases not matched to a gene: 4. This CDR3 is 13 amino acids long. Germline V gene lookup returns CDR1 SGHVS and CDR2 FQNEAQ. The CDR3 DNA reads as TGTGCCAGCAAGAGGGACTATTCCTACGAGCAGTACTTC. Translation: CASKRDYSYEQYF.

This clonotype has just a few counts. The chain is built from TRBV19 and TRBJ2-2; tentative D call: TRBD2 (6 bases). This CDR3 is 16 amino acids long. Looked up from germline, CDR1 is LNHDA and CDR2 is SQIVND (reference sequence). Trimming cost V 6 bases and J 7 bases, with 21 bases left between them. The CDR3 sequence: CASSLWPGGQSGELFF. Here the CDR3 DNA reads TGTGCCAGTAGCCTCTGGCCCGGGGGTCAGAGCGGGGAGCTGTTTTTT. The variable domain in full, with the rest retrieved from reference TRBV19 and TRBJ2-2, is DGGITQSPKYLFRKEGQNVTLSCEQNLNHDAMYWYRQDPGQGLRLIYYSQIVNDFQKGDIAEGYSVSREKKESFPLTVTSAQKNPTAFYLCASSLWPGGQSGELFFGEGSRLTVL.

This clonotype was counted many times. This sequence joins TRBV27 and TRBJ1-2; TRBD1 matches at 7 bases. The trim removed 3 bases at V and 6 bases at J, leaving 4 bases unmatched. The CDR3 spans 13 residues. Germline CDR1 is MNHEY and CDR2 is SMNVEV (reference sequence). CDR3 nucleotide sequence: TGTGCCAGCAGTTTCCGACAGGGCCATGGCTACACCTTC. Translated: CASSFRQGHGYTF.

V usage is TRBV5-5 and J usage is TRBJ1-1; D remains unclear. Germline CDR1 reads SGHKS; CDR2 reads YYEKEE (reference sequence). CDR3 length equals 17 residues. V was shortened by 1 base and J by 0 bases, with 16 bases between the two germline ends. CDR3 sequence reads: CASSLYKTIVMNTEAFF. The CDR3 DNA is TGTGCCAGCAGCTTGTACAAGACTATAGTCATGAACACTGAAGCTTTCTTT.